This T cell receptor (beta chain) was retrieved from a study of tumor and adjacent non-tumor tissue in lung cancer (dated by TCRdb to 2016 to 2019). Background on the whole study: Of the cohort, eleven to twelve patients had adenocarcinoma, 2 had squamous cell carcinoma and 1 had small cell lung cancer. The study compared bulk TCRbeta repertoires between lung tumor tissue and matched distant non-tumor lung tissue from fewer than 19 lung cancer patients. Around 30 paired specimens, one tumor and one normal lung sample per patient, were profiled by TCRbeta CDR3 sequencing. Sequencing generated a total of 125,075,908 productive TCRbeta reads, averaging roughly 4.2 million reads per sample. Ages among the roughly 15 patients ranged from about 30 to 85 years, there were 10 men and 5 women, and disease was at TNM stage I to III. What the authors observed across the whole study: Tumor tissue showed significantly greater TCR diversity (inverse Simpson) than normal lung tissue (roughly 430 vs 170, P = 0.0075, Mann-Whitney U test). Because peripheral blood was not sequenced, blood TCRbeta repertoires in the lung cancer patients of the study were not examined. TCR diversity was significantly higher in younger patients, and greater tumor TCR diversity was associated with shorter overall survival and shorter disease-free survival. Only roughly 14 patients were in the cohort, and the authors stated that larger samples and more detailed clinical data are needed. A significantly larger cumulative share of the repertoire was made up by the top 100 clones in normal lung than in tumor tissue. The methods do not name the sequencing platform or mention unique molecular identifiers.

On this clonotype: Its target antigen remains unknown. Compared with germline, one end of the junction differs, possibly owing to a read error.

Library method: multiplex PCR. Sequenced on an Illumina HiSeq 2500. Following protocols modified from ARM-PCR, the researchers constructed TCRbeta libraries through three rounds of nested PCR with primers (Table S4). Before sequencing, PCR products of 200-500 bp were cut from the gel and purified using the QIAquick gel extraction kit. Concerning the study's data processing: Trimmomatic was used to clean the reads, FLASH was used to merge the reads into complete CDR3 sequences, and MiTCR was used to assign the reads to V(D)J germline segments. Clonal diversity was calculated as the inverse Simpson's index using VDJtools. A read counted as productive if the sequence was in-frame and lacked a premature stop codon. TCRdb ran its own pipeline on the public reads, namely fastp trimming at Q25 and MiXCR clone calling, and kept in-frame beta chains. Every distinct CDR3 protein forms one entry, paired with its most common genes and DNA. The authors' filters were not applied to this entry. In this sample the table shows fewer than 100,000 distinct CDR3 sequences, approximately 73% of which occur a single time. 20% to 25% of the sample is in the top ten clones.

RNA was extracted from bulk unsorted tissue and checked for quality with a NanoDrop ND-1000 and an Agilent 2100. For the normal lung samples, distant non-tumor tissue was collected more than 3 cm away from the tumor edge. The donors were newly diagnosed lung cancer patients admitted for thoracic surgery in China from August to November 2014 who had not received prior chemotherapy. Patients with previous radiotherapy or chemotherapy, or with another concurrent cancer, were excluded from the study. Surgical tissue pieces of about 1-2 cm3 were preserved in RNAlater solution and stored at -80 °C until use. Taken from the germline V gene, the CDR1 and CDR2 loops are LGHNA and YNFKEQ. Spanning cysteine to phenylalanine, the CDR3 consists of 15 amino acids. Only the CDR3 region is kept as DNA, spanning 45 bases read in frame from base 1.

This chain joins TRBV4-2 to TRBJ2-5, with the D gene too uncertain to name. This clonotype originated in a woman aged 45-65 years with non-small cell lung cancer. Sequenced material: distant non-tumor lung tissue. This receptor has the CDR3 CVSSQDRRDKETQYF. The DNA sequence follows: TGTGTCAGCAGCCAAGACCGGCGCGACAAGGAGACCCAGTACTTC.